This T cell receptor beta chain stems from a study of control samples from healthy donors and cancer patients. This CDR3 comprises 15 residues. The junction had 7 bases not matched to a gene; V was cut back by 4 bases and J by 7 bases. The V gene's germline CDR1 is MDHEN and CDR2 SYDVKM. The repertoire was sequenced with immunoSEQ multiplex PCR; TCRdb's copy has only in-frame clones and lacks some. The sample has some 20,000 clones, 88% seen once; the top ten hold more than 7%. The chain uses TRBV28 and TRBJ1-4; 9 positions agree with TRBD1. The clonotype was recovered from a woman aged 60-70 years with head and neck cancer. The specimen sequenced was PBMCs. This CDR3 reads CASSSGGQGGEKLFF. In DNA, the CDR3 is TGTGCCAGCAGTTCCGGGGGACAGGGTGGTGAAAAACTGTTTTTT.